The T cell receptor beta chain under discussion was sequenced for a study of cytomegalovirus exposure and HLA in healthy donors. Study-level information: Earlier, 110 million or so unique TCR beta sequences were recovered from about 200 million T cells by an analysis.

From germline, CDR1 is LNHDA and CDR2 SQIVND (reference sequence). The CDR3 runs to 15 residues. The V end was cut by 3 bases, the J end by 1 base, with 10 bases between. Healthy bone marrow donors made up the donors. Points on this clone: The antigen is undetermined. Additional DNA sequences in this sample encode the identical CDR3.

Study observations and caveats: Researchers reported in a later analysis that a missense DCLRE1C variant was tied to TCR beta V- and J-gene trimming. Previously analyzed data showed that most TCR beta V segments were productive at a frequency of about 90% or about 30%.

PCR employed 60 Vbeta and 13 Jbeta primers. Sequenced by immunoSEQ multiplex PCR; TCRdb stores in-frame clones only, minus some. The table lists some 180,000 clones, 82% of them singletons, with 1.5% to 1.9% in the top ten. This receptor was taken from a man aged 40-49 years in good health and CMV-seronegative. The sample comprised PBMCs. V usage is TRBV19 and J usage is TRBJ2-1; D is perhaps TRBD1 (7 bases). This CDR3 is CASSIQGGSYNEQFF. CDR3 nucleotide sequence: TGTGCCAGTAGTATTCAGGGGGGTTCCTACAATGAGCAGTTCTTC.